Below, one T cell receptor (beta chain) is given with its context. The entry originates in a study of blood T cell repertoires in COVID-19. The wider study: The samples span acute and convalescent COVID-19 from the United States, Italy and Spain. Sources were T cells, B-cell-depleted T cells, or PBMCs; the material itself was cDNA or gDNA.

In the original workflow: Estimation of nucleated cell counts was performed using reference gene primer amplification. The repertoire was sequenced with immunoSEQ multiplex PCR; TCRdb's copy has only in-frame clones and lacks some. The V and J calls and clone size are taken from that table; D and trimming were inferred from the DNA. The sample lists fewer than 200,000 clones, around 80% occurring once. V gave up 0 bases and J gave up 1 base; unmatched junction bases: 0. The CDR3 sequence is 14 residues long. CDR1 is SGDLS and CDR2 is YYNGEE in the germline V gene. Sample: peripheral blood. This clonotype originated in a woman aged 70-85 years who had recovered from COVID-19. This chain connects TRBV9 to TRBJ2-5, with 7 positions matching TRBD1. The chain's CDR3 is CASSVEGAQETQYF. The CDR3 DNA follows: TGTGCCAGCAGCGTAGAGGGGGCCCAAGAGACCCAGTACTTC.